This record covers a single T cell receptor beta chain. The CDR3 contains 14 residues. Germline assignment: CDR1 DFQATT and CDR2 SNEGSKA (reference sequence). V shed 6 bases, J shed 4 bases, and the junction held 5 bases outside the gene matches. TCRdb recomputed calls from the reads with MiXCR, one row per CDR3 protein. The sample shows under 200,000 distinct CDR3 sequences, roughly 9.8% of them seen only once. This sample was taken from a study of T cell repertoires in cytomegalovirus infection. The sequence was collected from a human donor in good health (CMV status not recorded). Some clones in this sample may be carry-over from other donors' samples. The chain employs TRBV20-1 and TRBJ2-3; 12 bases line up with TRBD2. The source material was PBMCs. CDR3 amino acids: CSAPTSGSSDTQYF. The CDR3, as DNA: TGCAGTGCACCGACTAGCGGGAGTTCAGATACGCAGTATTTT.